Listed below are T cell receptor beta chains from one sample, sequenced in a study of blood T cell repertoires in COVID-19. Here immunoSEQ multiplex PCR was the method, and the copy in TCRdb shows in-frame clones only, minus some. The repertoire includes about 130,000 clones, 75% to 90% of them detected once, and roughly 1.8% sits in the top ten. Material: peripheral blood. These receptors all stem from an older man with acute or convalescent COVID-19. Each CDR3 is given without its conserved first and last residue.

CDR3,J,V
ASSPGGRDTQY,TRBJ2-3,TRBV4-2
ASSLVTSGKMTQY,TRBJ2-5,TRBV5-4
ASSQDRGLNPTEAF,TRBJ1-1,TRBV10-2
ASSLDPITDTQY,TRBJ2-3,TRBV7-2
SASGQGAVEAF,TRBJ1-1,TRBV20-1
ASNVLAGTDTQY,TRBJ2-3,TRBV6-5
ASSEGGGPTDTQY,TRBJ2-3,TRBV2
ASSPARQRGDEQY,TRBJ2-7,TRBV5-1
ASSSPRGGNIQY,TRBJ2-4,TRBV11-2
ASSFHEEQY,TRBJ2-7,TRBV28
ASSLRPNTEAF,TRBJ1-1,TRBV7-3
ASSPGERAANYGYT,TRBJ1-2,TRBV4-1
ASSHAGGREKLF,TRBJ1-4,TRBV4-1
ASSLVWLAGNQETQY,TRBJ2-5,TRBV5-6
ASSIGGGRDSPLH,TRBJ1-6,TRBV19
ASSELSSGDTQY,TRBJ2-3,TRBV25-1
ASSLGGDYGYT,TRBJ1-2,TRBV5-4
ATSSGTTSYEQY,TRBJ2-7,TRBV15
ASSLQASYEQY,TRBJ2-7,TRBV5-1
ARGPATNEKLF,TRBJ1-4,TRBV21-1
SVKLARNTEAF,TRBJ1-1,TRBV29-1
ASSEQGARDGYT,TRBJ1-2,TRBV3-1/TRBV3-2
ASSIRRGQLNQPQH,TRBJ1-5,TRBV19